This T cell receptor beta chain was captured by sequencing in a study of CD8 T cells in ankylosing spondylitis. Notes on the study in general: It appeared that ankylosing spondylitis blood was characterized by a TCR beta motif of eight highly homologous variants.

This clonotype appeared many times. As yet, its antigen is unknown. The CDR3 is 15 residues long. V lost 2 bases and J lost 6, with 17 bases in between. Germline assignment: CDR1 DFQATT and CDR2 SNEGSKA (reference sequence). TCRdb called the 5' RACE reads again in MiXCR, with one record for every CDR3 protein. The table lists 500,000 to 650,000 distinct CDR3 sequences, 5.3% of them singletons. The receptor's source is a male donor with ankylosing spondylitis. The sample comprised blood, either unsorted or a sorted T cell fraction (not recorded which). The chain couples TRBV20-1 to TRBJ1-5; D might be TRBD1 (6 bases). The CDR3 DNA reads TGCAGTGCTAGAAAGGGACCGGGGGCGGTTCAGCCCCAGCATTTT. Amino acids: CSARKGPGAVQPQHF.